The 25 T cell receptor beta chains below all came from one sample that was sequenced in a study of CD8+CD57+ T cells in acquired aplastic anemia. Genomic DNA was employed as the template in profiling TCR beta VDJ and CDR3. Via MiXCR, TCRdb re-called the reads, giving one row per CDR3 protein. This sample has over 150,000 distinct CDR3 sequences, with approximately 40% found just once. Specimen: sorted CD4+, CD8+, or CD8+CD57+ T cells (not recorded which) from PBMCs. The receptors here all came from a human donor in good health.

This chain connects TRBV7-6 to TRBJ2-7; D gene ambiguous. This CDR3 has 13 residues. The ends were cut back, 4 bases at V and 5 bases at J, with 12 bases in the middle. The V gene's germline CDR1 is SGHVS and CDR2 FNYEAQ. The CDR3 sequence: CASSSGVGDEQYF. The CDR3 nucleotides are TGTGCCAGCAGCTCGGGTGTTGGGGACGAGCAGTACTTC. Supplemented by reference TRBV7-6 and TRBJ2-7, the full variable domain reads GAGVSQSPRYKVTKRGQDVALRCDPISGHVSLYWYRQALGQGPEFLTYFNYEAQQDKSGLPNDRFSAERPEGSISTLTIQRTEQRDSAMYRCASSSGVGDEQYFGPGTRLTVT.

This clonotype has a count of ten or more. In DNA, the CDR3 is TGTGCCAGTAGTAATCTGATGAAGAACACTGAAGCTTTCTTT. This encodes CASSNLMKNTEAFF. The gene calls are TRBV19 and TRBJ1-1; the D is unclear. This CDR3 contains 14 residues. Germline CDR1 reads LNHDA; CDR2 reads SQIVND (reference sequence). V was trimmed by 4 bases and J by 1 base, leaving 10 bases between them.

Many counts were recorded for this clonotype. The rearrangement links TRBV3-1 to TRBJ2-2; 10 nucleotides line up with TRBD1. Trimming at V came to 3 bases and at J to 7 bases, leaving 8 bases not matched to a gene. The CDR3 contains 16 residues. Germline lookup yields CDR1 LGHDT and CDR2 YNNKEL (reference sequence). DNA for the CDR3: TGTGCCAGCAGCCAGACCGGGACAGGGGTAGGCGGGGAGCTGTTTTTT. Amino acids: CASSQTGTGVGGELFF.

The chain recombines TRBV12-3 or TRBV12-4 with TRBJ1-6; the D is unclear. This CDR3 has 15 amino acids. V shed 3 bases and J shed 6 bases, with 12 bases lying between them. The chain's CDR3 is CASSFRWGSNSPLHF. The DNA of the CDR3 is TGTGCCAGCAGTTTTCGTTGGGGAAGTAATTCACCCCTCCACTTT.

CDR3 in DNA: TGCGCCAGCAGTGAGTCGGGCGTAAGGTCCTACAATGAGCAGTTCTTC. Translated, it gives CASSESGVRSYNEQFF. This chain links TRBV10-2 with TRBJ2-1; no definite D call. CDR1 and CDR2 from the germline V gene are WSHSY and SAAADI. V shed 0 bases and J shed 1 base, with 10 bases lying between them. The CDR3 has 16 residues.

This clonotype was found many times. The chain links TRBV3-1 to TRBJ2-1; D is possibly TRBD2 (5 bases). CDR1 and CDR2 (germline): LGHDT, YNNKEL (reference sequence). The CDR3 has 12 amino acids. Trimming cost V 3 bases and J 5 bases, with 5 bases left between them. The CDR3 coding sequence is TGTGCCAGCAGCCAGACTAACAATGAGCAGTTCTTC. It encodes CASSQTNNEQFF.

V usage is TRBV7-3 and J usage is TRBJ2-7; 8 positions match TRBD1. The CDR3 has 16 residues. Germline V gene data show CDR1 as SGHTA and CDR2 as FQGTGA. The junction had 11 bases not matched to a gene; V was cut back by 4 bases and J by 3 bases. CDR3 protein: CASSSGRSTGDYEQYF. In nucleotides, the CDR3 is TGTGCCAGCAGCTCAGGTAGATCGACAGGGGACTACGAGCAGTACTTC.

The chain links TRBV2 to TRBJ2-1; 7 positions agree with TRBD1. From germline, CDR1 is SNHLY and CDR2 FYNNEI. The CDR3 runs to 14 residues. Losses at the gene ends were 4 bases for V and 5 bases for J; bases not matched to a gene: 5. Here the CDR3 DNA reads TGTGCCAGCAGTGGCAGGACAGGCCACAATGAGCAGTTCTTC. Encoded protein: CASSGRTGHNEQFF.

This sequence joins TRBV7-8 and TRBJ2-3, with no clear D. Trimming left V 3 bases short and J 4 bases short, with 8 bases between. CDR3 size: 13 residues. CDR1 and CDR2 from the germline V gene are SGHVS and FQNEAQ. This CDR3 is CASSFGWSDTQYF. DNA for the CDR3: TGTGCCAGCAGCTTCGGCTGGTCAGATACGCAGTATTTT.

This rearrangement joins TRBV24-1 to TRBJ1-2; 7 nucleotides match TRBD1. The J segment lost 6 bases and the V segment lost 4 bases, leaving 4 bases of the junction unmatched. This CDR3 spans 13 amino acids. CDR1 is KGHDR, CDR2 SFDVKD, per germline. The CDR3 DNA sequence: TGTGCCACCAGTGAGGCCAGGGGGAATGGCTACACCTTC. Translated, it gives CATSEARGNGYTF.

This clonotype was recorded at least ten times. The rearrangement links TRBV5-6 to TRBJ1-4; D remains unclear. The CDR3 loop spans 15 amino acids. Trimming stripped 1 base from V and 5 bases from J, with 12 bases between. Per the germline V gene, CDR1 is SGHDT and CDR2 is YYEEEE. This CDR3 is CASSLFPGKNEKLFF. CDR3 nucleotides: TGTGCCAGCAGCTTGTTTCCAGGAAAGAATGAAAAACTGTTTTTT.

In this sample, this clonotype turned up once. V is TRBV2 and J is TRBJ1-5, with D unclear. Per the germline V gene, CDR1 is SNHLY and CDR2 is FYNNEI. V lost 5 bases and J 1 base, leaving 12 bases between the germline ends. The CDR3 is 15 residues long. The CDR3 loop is CASSKDVTSNQPQHF. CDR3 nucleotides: TGTGCCAGCAGTAAAGACGTGACGAGCAATCAGCCCCAGCATTTT.

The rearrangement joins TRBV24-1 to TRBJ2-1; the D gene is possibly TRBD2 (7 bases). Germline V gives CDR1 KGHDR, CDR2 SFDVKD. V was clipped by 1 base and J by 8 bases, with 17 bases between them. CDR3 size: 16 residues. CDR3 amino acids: CATSDFVPGGLHEQFF. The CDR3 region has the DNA TGTGCCACCAGTGATTTTGTCCCGGGGGGCCTTCATGAGCAGTTCTTC.

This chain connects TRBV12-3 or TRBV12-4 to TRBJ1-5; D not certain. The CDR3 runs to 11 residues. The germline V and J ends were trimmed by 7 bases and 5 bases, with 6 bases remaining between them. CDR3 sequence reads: CASNPHQPQHF. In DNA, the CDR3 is TGTGCCAGCAACCCCCATCAGCCCCAGCATTTT.

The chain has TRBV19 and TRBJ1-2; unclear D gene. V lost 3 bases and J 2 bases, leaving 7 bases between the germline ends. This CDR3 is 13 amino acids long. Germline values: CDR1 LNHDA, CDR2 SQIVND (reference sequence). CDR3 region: CASSIEVNYGYTF. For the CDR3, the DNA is TGTGCCAGTAGTATCGAGGTGAACTATGGCTACACCTTC.

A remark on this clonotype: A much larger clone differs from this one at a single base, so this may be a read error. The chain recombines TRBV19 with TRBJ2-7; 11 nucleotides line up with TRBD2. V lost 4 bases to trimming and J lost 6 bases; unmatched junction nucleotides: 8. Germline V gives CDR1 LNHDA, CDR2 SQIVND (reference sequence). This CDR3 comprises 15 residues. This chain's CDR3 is CASSNVAGGIGEQYF. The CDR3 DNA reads TGTGCCAGTAGTAACGTAGCGGGGGGGATAGGCGAGCAGTACTTC.

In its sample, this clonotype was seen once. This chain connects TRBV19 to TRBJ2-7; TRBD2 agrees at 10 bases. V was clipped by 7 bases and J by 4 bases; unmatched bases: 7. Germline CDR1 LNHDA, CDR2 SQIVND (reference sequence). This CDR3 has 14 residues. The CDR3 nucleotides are TGTGCCAGTAATCCCGGACTAGCGGATTACGAGCAGTACTTC. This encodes CASNPGLADYEQYF. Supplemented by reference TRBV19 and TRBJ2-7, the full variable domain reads DGGITQSPKYLFRKEGQNVTLSCEQNLNHDAMYWYRQDPGQGLRLIYYSQIVNDFQKGDIAEGYSVSREKKESFPLTVTSAQKNPTAFYLCASNPGLADYEQYFGPGTRLTVT.

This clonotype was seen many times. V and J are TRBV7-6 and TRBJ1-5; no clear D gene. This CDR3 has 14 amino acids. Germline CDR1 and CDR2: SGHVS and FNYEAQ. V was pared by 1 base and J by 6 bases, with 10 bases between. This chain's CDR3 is CASSLGDGSQPQHF. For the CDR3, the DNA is TGTGCCAGCAGCTTAGGTGATGGGAGTCAGCCCCAGCATTTT.

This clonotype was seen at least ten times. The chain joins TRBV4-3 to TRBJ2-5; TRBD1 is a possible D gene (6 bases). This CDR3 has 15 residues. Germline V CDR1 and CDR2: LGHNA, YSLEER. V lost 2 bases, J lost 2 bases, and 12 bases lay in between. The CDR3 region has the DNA TGCGCCAGCAGCCAACAATCCGGGACACAAGAGACCCAGTACTTC. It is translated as CASSQQSGTQETQYF.

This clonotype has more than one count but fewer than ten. CDR3: CAWSSTATNEKLFF. DNA of the CDR3: TGTGCCTGGAGTTCGACAGCAACTAATGAAAAACTGTTTTTT. J is TRBJ1-4 and V is TRBV30; TRBD1 is a possible D gene (5 bases). V was cut by 2 bases and J by 0 bases, with 7 bases left in between. This CDR3 contains 14 residues. CDR1 is GTSNPN and CDR2 is SVGIG in the germline V gene (reference sequence).

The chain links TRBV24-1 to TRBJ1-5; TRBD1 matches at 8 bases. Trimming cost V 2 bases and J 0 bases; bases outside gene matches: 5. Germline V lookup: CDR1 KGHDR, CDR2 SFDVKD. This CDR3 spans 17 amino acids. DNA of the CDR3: TGTGCCACCAGTGATTGGGGGACAGGATATAGCAATCAGCCCCAGCATTTT. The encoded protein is CATSDWGTGYSNQPQHF.

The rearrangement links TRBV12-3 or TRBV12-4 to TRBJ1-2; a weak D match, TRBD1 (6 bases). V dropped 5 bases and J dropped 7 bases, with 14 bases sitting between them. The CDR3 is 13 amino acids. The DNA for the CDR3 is TGTGCCAGCAGTGTCCAGGGGAGGGGTGGCTACACCTTC. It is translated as CASSVQGRGGYTF.

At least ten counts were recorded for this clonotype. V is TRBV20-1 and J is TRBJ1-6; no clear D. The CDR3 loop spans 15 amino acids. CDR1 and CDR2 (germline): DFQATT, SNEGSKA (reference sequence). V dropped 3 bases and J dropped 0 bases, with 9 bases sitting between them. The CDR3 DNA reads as TGCAGTGCTAGTTTAGGAAACTCCTATAATTCACCCCTCCACTTT. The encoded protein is CSASLGNSYNSPLHF.

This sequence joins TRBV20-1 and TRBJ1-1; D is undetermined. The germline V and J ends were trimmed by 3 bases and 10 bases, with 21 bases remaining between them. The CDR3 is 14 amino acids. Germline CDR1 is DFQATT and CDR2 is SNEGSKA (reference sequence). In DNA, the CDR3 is TGCAGTGCTAGCAACGACCCAGGCAGAAGGAGAGCTTTCTTT. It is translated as CSASNDPGRRRAFF.

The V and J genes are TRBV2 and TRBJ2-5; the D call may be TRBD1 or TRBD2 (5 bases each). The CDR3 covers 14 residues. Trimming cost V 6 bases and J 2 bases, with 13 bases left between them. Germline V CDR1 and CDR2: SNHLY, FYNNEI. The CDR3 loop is CASRPVREQETQYF. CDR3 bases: TGTGCCAGCAGGCCAGTCAGGGAGCAAGAGACCCAGTACTTC.